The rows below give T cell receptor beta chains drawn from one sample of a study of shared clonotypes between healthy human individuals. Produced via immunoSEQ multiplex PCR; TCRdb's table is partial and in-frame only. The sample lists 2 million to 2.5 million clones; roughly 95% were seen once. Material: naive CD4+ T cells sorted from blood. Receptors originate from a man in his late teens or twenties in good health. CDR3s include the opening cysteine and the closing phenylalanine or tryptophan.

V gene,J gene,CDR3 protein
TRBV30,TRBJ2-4,CAWRSSRGDIQYF
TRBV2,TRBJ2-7,CASTIGQGWQYF
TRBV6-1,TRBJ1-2,CASSDRGGRYGYTF
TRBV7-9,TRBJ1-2,CASSPTETLTLNYGYTF
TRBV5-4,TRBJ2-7,CASSFPSGEHYEQYF
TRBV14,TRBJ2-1,CASSQVAPLYNEQFF
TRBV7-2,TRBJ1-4,CASSLAGGYEKLFF
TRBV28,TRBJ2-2,CASSLSPGAGTGELFF
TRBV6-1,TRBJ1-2,CASSGETAYGYTF
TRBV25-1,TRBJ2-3,CASSESGLLAGEVDTQYF
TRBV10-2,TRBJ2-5,CASSESRTSQETQYF
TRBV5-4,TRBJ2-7,CASSLDQHLSYEQYF
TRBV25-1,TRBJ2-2,CATVRPGAGELFF
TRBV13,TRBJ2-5,CASSLRLAGNQETQYF
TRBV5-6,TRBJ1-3,CASSLLDLSGNTIYF
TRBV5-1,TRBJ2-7,CASSPGTGEREQYF
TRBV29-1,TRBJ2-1,CSVGGRNYNEQFF
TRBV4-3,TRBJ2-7,CASSRWVPGQGNDEQYF
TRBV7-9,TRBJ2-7,CASSPDGPYEQYF
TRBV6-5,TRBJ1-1,CASSSPDGNF
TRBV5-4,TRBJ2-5,CASSLGTSAETQYF
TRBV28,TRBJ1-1,CASREPMNTEAFF
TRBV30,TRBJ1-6,CACGGQGFSYNSPLHF
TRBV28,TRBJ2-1,CASSDPDIYNEQFF
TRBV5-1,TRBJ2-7,CASSYTGGAPGLAIYEQYF
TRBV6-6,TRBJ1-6,CASTLQGENSPLHF
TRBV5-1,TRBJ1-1,CASSFSSGGSEAFF
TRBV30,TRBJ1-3,CAWREQDVSGNTIYF
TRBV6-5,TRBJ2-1,CASRGQSSYNEQFF
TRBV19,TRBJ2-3,CASPSASGRPGSSTDTQYF
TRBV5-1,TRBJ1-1,CASTLQGQLNTEAFF
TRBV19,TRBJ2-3,CASSIDPGISTDTQYF
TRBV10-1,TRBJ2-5,CASSESHRAGTQYF
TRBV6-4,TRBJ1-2,CASREDSLHYGYTF